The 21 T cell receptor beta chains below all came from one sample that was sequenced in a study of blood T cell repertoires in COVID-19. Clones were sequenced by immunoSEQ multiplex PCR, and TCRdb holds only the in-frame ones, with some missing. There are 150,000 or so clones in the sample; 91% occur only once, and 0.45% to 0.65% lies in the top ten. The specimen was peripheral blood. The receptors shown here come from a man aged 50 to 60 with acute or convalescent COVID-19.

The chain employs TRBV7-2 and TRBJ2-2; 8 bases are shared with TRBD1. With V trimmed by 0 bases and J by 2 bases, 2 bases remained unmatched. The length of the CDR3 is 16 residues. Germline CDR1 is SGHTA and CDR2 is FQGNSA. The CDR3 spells CASSLAGTGNTGELFF. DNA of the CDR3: TGTGCCAGCAGCTTAGCCGGGACAGGCAACACCGGGGAGCTGTTTTTT. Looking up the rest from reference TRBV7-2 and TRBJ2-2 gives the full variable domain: GAGVSQSPSNKVTEKGKDVELRCDPISGHTALYWYRQSLGQGLEFLIYFQGNSAPDKSGLPSDRFSAERTGGSVSTLTIQRTQQEDSAVYLCASSLAGTGNTGELFFGEGSRLTVL.

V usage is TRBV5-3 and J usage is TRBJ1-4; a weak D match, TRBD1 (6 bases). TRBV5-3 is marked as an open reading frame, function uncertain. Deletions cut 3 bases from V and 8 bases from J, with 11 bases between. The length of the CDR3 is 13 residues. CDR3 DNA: TGTGCCAGAAGCTCGAGACAGGACGAAAAACTGTTTTTT. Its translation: CARSSRQDEKLFF.

The CDR3 is CATSRGRESTYEQYF. The DNA of the CDR3 is TGTGCCACCAGCAGAGGGCGGGAGTCAACTTACGAGCAGTACTTC. This chain uses TRBV15 with TRBJ2-7; TRBD2 aligns across 7 bases. The CDR3 has 15 amino acids. The germline V gene encodes CDR1 LNHNV and CDR2 YYDKDF (reference sequence). V lost 1 base and J lost 4; bases outside the gene matches: 7. The variable domain in full, with the rest retrieved from reference TRBV15 and TRBJ2-7, is DAMVIQNPRYQVTQFGKPVTLSCSQTLNHNVMYWYQQKSSQAPKLLFHYYDKDFNNEADTPDNFQSRRPNTSFCFLDIRSPGLGDTAMYLCATSRGRESTYEQYFGPGTRLTVT.

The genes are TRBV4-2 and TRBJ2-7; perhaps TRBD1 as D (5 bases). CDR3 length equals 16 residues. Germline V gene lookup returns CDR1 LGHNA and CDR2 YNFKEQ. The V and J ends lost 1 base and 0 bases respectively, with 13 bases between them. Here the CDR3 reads CASSQVSQASSYEQYF. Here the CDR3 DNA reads TGTGCCAGCAGCCAAGTCTCACAGGCAAGCTCCTACGAGCAGTACTTC.

This CDR3 is CASSLAGDMNTEAFF. The CDR3 nucleotides read TGTGCCAGCAGCTTAGCAGGCGACATGAACACTGAAGCTTTCTTT. The chain combines TRBV7-9 with TRBJ1-1; D unresolved. Germline assignment: CDR1 SEHNR and CDR2 FQNEAQ (reference sequence). Trimming removed 0 bases from V and 0 bases from J, with 8 bases in between. The CDR3 has 15 residues.

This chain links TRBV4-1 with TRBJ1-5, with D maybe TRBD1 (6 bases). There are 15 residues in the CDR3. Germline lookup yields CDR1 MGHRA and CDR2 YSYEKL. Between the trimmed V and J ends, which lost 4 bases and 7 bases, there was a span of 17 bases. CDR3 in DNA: TGCGCCAGCAGCCCCCAGTGGGGGGGCGGACAGCCCCAGCATTTT. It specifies CASSPQWGGGQPQHF.

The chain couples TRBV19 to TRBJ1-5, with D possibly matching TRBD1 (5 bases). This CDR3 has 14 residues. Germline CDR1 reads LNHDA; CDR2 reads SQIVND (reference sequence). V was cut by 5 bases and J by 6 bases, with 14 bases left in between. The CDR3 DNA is TGTGCCAGTAGTGGGGCAGGGCAGGCTCAGCCCCAGCATTTT. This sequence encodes CASSGAGQAQPQHF.

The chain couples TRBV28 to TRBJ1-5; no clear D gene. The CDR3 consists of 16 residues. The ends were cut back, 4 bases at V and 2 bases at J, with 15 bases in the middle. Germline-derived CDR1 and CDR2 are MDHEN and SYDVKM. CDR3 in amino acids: CASSSHFVLGNQPQHF. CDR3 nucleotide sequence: TGTGCCAGCAGTTCTCACTTTGTCTTGGGCAATCAGCCCCAGCATTTT.

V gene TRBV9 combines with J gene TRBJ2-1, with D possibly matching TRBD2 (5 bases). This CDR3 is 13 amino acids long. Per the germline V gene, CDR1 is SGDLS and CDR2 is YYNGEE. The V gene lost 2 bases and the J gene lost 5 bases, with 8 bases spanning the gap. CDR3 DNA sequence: TGTGCCAGCAGCGTCTCACTAGACAATGAGCAGTTCTTC. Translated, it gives CASSVSLDNEQFF. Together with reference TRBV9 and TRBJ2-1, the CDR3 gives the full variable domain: DSGVTQTPKHLITATGQRVTLRCSPRSGDLSVYWYQQSLDQGLQFLIQYYNGEERAKGNILERFSAQQFPDLHSELNLSSLELGDSALYFCASSVSLDNEQFFGPGTRLTVL.

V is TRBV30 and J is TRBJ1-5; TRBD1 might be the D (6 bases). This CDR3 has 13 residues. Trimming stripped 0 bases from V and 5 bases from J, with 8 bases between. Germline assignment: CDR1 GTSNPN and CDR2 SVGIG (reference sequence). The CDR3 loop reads CAWSVAGDQPQHF. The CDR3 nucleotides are TGTGCCTGGAGTGTAGCAGGGGATCAGCCCCAGCATTTT.

In nucleotides, the CDR3 is TGTGCCAGCTCACCACCGGGACAGTACTCCGAAAAACTGTTTTTT. Translation gives CASSPPGQYSEKLFF. The J gene is TRBJ1-4, the V gene TRBV18, with 7 bases identical to TRBD1. Germline CDR1 is KGHSH and CDR2 is LQKENI. This CDR3 has 15 residues. Losses at the gene ends were 0 bases for V and 8 bases for J; bases not matched to a gene: 6.

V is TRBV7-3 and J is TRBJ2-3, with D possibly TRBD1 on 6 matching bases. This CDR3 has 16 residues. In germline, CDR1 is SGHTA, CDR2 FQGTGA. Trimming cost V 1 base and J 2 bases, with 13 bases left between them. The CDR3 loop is CASSLMGQGNTDTQYF. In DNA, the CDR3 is TGTGCCAGCAGCTTAATGGGGCAGGGGAACACAGATACGCAGTATTTT.

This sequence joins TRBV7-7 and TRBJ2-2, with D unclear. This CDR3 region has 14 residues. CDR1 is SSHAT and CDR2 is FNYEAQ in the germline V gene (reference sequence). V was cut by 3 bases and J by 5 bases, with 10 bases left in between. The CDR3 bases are TGTGCCAGCAGCTTTGACCTCGGGACCGGGGAGCTGTTTTTT. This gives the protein CASSFDLGTGELFF.

The CDR3 DNA follows: TGTGCCAGCAGCTATCGAGATACGCAGTATTTT. Protein: CASSYRDTQYF. V gene TRBV28 combines with J gene TRBJ2-3; no firm D call. Germline CDR1 is MDHEN and CDR2 is SYDVKM. The CDR3 sequence is 11 residues long. V dropped 6 bases and J dropped 5 bases, with 6 bases sitting between them.

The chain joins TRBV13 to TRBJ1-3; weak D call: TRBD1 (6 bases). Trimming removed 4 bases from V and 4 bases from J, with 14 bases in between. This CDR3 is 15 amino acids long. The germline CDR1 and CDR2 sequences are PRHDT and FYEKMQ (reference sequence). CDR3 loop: CASSSQGGRGNTIYF. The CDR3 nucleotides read TGTGCCAGCAGCTCACAGGGTGGCCGAGGAAACACCATATATTTT.

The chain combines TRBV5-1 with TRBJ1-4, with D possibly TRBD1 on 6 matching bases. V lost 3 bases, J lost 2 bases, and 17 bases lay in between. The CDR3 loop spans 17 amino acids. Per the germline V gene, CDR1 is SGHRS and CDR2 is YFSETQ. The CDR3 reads CASSSRRGAFTNEKLFF. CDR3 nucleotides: TGCGCCAGCAGCTCCCGTCGGGGGGCTTTTACTAATGAAAAACTGTTTTTT.

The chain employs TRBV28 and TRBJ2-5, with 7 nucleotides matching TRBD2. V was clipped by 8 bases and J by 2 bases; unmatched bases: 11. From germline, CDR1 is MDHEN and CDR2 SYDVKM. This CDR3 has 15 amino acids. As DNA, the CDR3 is TGTGCCAGCGGAGGAGGGTCTAGCGGACAAGAGACCCAGTACTTC. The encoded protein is CASGGGSSGQETQYF.

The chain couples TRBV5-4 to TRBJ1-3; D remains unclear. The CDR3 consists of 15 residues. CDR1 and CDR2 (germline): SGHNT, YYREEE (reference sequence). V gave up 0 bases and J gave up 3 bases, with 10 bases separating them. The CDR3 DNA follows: TGTGCCAGCAGCTTGGACGTGAGCTATGGAAACACCATATATTTT. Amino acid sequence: CASSLDVSYGNTIYF.

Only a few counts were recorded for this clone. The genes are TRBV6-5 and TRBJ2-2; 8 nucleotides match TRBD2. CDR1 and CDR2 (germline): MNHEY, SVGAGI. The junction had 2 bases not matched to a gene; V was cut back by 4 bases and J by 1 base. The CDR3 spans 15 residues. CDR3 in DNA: TGTGCCAGCAGTTCTAGCGGGCAGAACACCGGGGAGCTGTTTTTT. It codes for CASSSSGQNTGELFF.

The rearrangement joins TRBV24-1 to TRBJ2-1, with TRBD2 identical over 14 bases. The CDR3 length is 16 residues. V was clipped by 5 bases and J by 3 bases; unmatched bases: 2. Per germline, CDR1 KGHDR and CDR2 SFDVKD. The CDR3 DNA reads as TGTGCCACCAGTGGACTAGCGGGGGGGCGCTACAATGAGCAGTTCTTC. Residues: CATSGLAGGRYNEQFF.

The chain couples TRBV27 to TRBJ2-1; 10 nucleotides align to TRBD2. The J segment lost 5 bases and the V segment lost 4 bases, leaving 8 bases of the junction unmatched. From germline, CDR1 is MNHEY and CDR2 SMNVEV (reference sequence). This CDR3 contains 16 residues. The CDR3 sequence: CASSSRGLAPHNEQFF. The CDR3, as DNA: TGTGCCAGCAGTTCCAGGGGACTAGCGCCTCACAATGAGCAGTTCTTC.